This T cell receptor beta chain was captured by sequencing in a study of cytomegalovirus exposure and HLA in healthy donors. Study summary: An early release of data contained roughly 90 million unique TCRs, which came from HLA-typed donors.

PCR used 60 Vbeta primers and 13 Jbeta primers. Sequencing used immunoSEQ multiplex PCR; TCRdb keeps in-frame clones, though not all of them. Of 200,000 to 250,000 clones in the sample, about 81% were seen once. Remarks on this clone: What it binds is unknown. The junction does not match germline at one end; this may be a read error.

Regarding the study as a whole: The availability of immune exposure information extended only to CMV serostatus. TCR association rates varied by HLA locus in a later analysis, with DRB1 highest and HLA-C lowest.

The CDR3 totals 12 residues. Germline-derived CDR1 and CDR2 are SEHNR and FQNEAQ (reference sequence). Donors consisted of healthy bone marrow donors. This sequence was found in a woman aged 40 to 50 in good health and CMV-seropositive. The rearrangement joins TRBV7-9 to TRBJ2-1; D call uncertain. The sample comprised PBMCs. CDR3 in amino acids: CSSSLDGREQFF. DNA of the CDR3: TGTTCCAGCAGCTTAGATGGGCGTGAGCAGTTCTTC.